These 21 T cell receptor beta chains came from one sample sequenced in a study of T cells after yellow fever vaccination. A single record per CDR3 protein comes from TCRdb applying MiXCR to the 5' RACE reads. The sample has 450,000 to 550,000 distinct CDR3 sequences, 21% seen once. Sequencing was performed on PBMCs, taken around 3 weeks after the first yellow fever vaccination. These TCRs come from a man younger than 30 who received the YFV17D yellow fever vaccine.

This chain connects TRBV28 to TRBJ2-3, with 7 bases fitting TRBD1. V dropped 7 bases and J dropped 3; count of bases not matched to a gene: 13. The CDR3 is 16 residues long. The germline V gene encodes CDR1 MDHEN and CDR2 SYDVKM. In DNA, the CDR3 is TGTGCCAGCACTTTCACAGGGGCGATGAGGACAGATACGCAGTATTTT. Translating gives CASTFTGAMRTDTQYF.

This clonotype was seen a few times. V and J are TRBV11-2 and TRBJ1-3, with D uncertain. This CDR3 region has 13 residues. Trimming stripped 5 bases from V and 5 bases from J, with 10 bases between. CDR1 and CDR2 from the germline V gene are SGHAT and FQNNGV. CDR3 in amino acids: CASSQSPRNTIYF. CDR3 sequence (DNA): TGTGCCAGCAGCCAGAGCCCGCGAAACACCATATATTTT.

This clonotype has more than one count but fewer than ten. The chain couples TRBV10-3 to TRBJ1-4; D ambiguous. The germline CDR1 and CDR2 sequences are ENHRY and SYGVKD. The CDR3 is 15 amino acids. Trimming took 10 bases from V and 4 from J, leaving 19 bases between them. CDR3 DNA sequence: TGTGCCACCAACAAGGACGGAAACTTTAATGAAAAACTGTTTTTT. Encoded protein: CATNKDGNFNEKLFF.

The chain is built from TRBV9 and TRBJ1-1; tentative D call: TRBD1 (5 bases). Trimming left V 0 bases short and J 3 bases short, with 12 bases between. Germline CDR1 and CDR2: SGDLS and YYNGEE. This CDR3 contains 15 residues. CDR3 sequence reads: CASSVDMGDYTEAFF. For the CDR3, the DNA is TGTGCCAGCAGCGTAGATATGGGGGATTACACTGAAGCTTTCTTT.

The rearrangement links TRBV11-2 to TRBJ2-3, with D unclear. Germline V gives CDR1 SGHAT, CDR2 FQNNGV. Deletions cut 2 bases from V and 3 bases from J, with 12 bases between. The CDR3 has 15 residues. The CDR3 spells CASSLSLTVTDTQYF. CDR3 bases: TGTGCCAGCAGCTTATCCCTAACAGTAACAGATACGCAGTATTTT.

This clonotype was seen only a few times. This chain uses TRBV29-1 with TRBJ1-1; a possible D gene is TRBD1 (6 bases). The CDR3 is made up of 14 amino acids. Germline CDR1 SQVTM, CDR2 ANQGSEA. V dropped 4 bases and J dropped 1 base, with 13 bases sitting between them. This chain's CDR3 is CSVVRTVKNTEAFF. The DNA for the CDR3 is TGCAGCGTTGTACGGACAGTTAAGAACACTGAAGCTTTCTTT.

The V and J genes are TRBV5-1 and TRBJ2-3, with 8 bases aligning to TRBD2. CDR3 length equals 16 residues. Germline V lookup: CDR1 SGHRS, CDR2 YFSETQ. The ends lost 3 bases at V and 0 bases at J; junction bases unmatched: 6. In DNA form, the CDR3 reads TGCGCCAGCAGCTCAATAGCGGGGACTAGCACAGATACGCAGTATTTT. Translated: CASSSIAGTSTDTQYF.

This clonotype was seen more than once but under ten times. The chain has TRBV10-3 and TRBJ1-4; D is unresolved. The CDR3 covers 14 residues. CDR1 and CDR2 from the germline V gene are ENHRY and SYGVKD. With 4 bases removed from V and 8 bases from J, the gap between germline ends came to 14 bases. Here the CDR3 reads CAISADGVVEKLFF. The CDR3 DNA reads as TGTGCCATCAGTGCAGACGGGGTTGTAGAAAAACTGTTTTTT.

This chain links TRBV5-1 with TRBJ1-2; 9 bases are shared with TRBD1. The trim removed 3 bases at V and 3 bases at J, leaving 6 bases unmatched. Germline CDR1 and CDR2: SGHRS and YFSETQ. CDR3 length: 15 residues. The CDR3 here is CASSWTGAQDYGYTF. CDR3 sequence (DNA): TGCGCCAGCAGCTGGACAGGGGCCCAAGACTATGGCTACACCTTC.

The CDR3 sequence is CATTPLAGGMNEQFF. CDR3 DNA sequence: TGTGCCACGACCCCTCTAGCGGGGGGGATGAATGAGCAGTTCTTC. This rearrangement joins TRBV10-3 to TRBJ2-1, with TRBD2 matching over 12 bases. Germline CDR1 and CDR2: ENHRY and SYGVKD. The length of the CDR3 is 15 residues. The V gene end was trimmed by 10 bases and the J gene end by 7 bases; junction bases not matched to a gene: 11.

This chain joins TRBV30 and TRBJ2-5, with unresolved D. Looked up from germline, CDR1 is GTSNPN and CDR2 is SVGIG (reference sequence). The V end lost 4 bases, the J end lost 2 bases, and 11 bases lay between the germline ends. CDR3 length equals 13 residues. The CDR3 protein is CAWTGRIQETQYF. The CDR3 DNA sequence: TGTGCCTGGACAGGACGGATACAAGAGACCCAGTACTTC.

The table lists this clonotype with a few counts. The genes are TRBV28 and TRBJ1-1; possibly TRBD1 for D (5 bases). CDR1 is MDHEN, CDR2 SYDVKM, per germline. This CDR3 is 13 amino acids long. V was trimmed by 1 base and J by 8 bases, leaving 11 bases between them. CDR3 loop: CASSLSRGGEAFF. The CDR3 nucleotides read TGTGCCAGCAGTTTATCCCGCGGGGGGGAAGCTTTCTTT.

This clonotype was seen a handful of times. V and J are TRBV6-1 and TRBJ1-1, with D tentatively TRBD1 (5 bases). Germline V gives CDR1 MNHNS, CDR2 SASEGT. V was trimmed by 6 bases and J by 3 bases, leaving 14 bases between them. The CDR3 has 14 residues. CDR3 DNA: TGTGCCAGCAGAGAGAGTGCGGGGCACACTGAAGCTTTCTTT. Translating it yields CASRESAGHTEAFF.

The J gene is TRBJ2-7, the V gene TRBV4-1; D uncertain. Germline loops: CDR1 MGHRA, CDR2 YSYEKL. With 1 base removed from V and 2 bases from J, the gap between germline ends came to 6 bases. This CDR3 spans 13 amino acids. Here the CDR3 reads CASSQVEPYEQYF. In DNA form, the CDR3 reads TGCGCCAGCAGCCAAGTGGAGCCCTACGAGCAGTACTTC.

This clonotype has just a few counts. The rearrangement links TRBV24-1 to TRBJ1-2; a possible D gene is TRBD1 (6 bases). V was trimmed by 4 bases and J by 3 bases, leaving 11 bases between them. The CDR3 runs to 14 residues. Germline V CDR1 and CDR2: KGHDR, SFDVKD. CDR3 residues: CATSERGGDYGYTF. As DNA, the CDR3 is TGTGCCACCAGTGAACGAGGGGGAGACTATGGCTACACCTTC.

The CDR3 DNA reads TGTGCCAGCAGCTTCGAAAGACAGGGCCATGAGCAGTTCTTC. Its translation is CASSFERQGHEQFF. The chain has TRBV7-2 and TRBJ2-1, with 7 nucleotides matching TRBD1. J was trimmed by 8 bases and V by 3 bases; bases with no gene match: 7. From germline, CDR1 is SGHTA and CDR2 FQGNSA. The CDR3 is 14 residues long.

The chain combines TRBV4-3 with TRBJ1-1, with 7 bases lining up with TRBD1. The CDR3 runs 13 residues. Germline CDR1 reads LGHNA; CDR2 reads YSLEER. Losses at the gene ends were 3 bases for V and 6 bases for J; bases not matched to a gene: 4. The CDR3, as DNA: TGCGCCAGCAGCCAGGAGACAGGGCCTGAAGCTTTCTTT. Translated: CASSQETGPEAFF.

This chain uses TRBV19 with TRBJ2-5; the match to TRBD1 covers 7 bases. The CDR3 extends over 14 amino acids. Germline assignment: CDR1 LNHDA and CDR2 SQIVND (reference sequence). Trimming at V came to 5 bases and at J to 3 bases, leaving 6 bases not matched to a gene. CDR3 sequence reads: CASSVQGKEETQYF. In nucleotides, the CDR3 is TGTGCCAGTAGTGTACAGGGGAAAGAAGAGACCCAGTACTTC.

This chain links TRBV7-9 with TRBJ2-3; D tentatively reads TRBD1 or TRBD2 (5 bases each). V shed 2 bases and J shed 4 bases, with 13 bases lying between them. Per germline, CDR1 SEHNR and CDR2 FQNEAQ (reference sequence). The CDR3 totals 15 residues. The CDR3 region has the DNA TGTGCCAGCAGCTTATCACCCGGGGCGGCAGATACGCAGTATTTT. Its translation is CASSLSPGAADTQYF. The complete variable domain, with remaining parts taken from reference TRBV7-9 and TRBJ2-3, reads DTGVSQNPRHKITKRGQNVTFRCDPISEHNRLYWYRQTLGQGPEFLTYFQNEAQLEKSRLLSDRFSAERPKGSFSTLEIQRTEQGDSAMYLCASSLSPGAADTQYFGPGTRLTVL.

In nucleotides, the CDR3 is TGCGCCAGCAGCTTGGCGAAATTCGGACCCAGGACCTCTGGTGAAAAACTGTTTTTT. This sequence encodes CASSLAKFGPRTSGEKLFF. J is TRBJ1-4 and V is TRBV5-1; D is unclear. Germline CDR1 and CDR2: SGHRS and YFSETQ. Between the trimmed V and J ends, which lost 0 bases and 7 bases, there was a span of 25 bases. The CDR3 has 19 amino acids.

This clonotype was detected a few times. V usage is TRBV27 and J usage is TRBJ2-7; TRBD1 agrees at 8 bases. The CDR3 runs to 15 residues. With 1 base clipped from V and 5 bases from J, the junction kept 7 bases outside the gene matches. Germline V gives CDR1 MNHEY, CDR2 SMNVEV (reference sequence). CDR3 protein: CASSLFGQGGHEQYF. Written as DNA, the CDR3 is TGTGCCAGCAGTTTATTCGGACAGGGCGGCCACGAGCAGTACTTC.